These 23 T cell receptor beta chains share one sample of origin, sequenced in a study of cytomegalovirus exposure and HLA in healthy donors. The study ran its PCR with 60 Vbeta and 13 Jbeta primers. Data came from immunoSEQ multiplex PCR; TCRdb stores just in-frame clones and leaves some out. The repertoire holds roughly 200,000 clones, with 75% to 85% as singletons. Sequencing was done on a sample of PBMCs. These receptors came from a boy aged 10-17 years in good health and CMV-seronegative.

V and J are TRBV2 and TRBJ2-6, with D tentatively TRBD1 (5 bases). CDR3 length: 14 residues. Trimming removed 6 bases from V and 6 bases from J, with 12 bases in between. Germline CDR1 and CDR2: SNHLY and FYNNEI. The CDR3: CASSLSTAANVLTF. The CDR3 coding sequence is TGTGCCAGCAGCCTATCGACAGCGGCCAACGTCCTGACTTTC.

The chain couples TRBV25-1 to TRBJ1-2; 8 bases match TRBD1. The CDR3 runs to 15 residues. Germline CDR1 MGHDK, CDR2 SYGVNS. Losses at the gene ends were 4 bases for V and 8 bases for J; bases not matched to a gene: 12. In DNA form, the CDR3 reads TGTGCCAGCAGTGTTCCAGGGGGCGATCTAGGGGGCTACACCTTC. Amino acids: CASSVPGGDLGGYTF.

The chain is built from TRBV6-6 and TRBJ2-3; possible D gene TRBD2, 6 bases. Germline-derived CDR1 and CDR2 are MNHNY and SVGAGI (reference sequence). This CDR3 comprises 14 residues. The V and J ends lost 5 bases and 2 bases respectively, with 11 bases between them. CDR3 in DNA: TGTGCCAGCAGTCCGGGACTCAACACAGATACGCAGTATTTT. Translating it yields CASSPGLNTDTQYF.

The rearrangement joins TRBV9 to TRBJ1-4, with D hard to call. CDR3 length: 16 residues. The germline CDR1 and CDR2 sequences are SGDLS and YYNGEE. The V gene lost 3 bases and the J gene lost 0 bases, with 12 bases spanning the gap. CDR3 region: CASSGPSGTTNEKLFF. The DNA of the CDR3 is TGTGCCAGCAGCGGGCCCTCGGGGACAACTAATGAAAAACTGTTTTTT.

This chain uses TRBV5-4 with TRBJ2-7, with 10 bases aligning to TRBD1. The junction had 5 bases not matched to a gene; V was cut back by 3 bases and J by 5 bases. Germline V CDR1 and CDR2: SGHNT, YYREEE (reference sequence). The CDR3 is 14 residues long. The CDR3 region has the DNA TGTGCCAGCAGCTCCGGACAGGGGGGGGACGAGCAGTACTTC. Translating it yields CASSSGQGGDEQYF.

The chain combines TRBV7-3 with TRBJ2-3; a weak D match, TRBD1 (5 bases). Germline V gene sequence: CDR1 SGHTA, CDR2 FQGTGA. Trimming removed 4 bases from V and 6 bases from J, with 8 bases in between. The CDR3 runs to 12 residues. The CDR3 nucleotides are TGTGCCAGCAGCTCTCCAGGGGATACGCAGTATTTT. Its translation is CASSSPGDTQYF.

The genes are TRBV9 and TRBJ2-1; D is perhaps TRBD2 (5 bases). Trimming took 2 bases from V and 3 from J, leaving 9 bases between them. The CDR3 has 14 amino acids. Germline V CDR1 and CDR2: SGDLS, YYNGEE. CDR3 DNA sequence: TGTGCCAGCAGCGTGACCGGGAACTACAATGAGCAGTTCTTC. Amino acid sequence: CASSVTGNYNEQFF.

Written as DNA, the CDR3 is TGTGCCACCAGGTTCAGGGCGGATCGCTATGGCTACACCTTC. It translates to CATRFRADRYGYTF. This chain uses TRBV2 with TRBJ1-2; tentatively, D is TRBD1 (5 bases). The V end was cut by 10 bases, the J end by 4 bases, with 19 bases between. Germline V gives CDR1 SNHLY, CDR2 FYNNEI. The CDR3 sequence is 14 residues long. Full variable domain (rest looked up from reference TRBV2 and TRBJ1-2): EPEVTQTPSHQVTQMGQEVILRCVPISNHLYFYWYRQILGQKVEFLVSFYNNEISEKSEIFDDQFSVERPDGSNFTLKIRSTKLEDSAMYFCATRFRADRYGYTFGSGTRLTVV.

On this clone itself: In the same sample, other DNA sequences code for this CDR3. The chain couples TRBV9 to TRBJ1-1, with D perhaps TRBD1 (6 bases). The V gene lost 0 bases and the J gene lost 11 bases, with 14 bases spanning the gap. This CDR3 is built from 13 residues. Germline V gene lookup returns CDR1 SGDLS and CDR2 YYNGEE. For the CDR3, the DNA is TGTGCCAGCAGCGTAGCTGGAAGGGGGGGGGCTTTCTTT. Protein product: CASSVAGRGGAFF.

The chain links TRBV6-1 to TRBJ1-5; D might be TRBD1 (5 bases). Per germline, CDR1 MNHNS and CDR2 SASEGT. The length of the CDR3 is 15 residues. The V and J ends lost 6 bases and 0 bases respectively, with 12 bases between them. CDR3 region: CASSSGTDSNQPQHF. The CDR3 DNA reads TGTGCCAGCAGCAGCGGGACGGATAGCAATCAGCCCCAGCATTTT.

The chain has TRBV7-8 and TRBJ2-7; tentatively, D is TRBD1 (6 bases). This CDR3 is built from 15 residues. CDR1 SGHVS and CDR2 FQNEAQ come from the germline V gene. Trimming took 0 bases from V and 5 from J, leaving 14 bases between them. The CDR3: CASSLARGGRHEQYF. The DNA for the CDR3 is TGTGCCAGCAGCTTAGCGCGAGGGGGAAGGCACGAGCAGTACTTC. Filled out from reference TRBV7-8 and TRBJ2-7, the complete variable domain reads GAGVSQSPRYKVAKRGQDVALRCDPISGHVSLFWYQQALGQGPEFLTYFQNEAQLDKSGLPSDRFFAERPEGSVSTLKIQRTQQEDSAVYLCASSLARGGRHEQYFGPGTRLTVT.

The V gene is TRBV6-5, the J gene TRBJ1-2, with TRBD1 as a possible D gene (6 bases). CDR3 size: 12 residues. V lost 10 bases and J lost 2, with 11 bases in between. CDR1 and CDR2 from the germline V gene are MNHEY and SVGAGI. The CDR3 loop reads CATLRGNYGYTF. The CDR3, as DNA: TGTGCCACCCTTAGGGGGAACTATGGCTACACCTTC.

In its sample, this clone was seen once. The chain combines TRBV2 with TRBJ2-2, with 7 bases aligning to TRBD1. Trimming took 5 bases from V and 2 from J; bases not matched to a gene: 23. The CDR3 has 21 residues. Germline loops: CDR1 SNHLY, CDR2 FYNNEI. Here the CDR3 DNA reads TGTGCCAGCAGTTCTCCGGGACAGCGAAACCCCTCCCGGGAAAACACCGGGGAGCTGTTTTTT. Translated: CASSSPGQRNPSRENTGELFF. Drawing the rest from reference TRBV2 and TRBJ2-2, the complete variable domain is EPEVTQTPSHQVTQMGQEVILRCVPISNHLYFYWYRQILGQKVEFLVSFYNNEISEKSEIFDDQFSVERPDGSNFTLKIRSTKLEDSAMYFCASSSPGQRNPSRENTGELFFGEGSRLTVL.

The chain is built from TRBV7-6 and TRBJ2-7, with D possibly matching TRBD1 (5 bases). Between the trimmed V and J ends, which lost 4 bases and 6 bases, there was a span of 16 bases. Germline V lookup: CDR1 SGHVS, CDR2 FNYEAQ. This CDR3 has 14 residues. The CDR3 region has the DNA TGTGCCAGCAGCTGGACAAGGACGGCCCCCGAGCAGTACTTC. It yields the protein CASSWTRTAPEQYF.

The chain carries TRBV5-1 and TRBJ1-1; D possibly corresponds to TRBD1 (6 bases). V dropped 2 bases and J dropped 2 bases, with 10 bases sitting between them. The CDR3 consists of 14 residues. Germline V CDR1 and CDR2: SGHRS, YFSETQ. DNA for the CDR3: TGCGCCAGCAGCTTACAGGGTTCTAACACTGAAGCTTTCTTT. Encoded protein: CASSLQGSNTEAFF.

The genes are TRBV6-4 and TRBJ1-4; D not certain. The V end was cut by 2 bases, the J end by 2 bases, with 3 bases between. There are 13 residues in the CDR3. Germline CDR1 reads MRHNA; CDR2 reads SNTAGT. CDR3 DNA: TGTGCCAGCAGTGACCAGACTAATGAAAAACTGTTTTTT. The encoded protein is CASSDQTNEKLFF.

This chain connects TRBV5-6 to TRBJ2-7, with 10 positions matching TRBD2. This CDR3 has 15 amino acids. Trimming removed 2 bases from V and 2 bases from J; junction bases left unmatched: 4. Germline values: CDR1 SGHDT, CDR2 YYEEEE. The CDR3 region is CASSFGTSAAYEQYF. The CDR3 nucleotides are TGTGCCAGCAGCTTCGGGACTAGCGCCGCCTACGAGCAGTACTTC.

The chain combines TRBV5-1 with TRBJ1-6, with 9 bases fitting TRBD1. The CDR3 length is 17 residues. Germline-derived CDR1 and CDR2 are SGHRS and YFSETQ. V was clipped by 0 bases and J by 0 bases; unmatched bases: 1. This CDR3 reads CASSLGQGVSYNSPLHF. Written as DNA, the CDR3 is TGCGCCAGCAGCTTGGGACAGGGGGTCTCCTATAATTCACCCCTCCACTTT.

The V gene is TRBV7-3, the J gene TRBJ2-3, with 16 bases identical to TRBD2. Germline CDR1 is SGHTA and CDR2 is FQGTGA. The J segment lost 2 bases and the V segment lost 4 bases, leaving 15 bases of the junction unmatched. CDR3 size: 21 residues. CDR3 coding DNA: TGTGCCAGCAGCTCGGGACTAGCGGGGGGGCCGTTCCTAAACTTCACAGATACGCAGTATTTT. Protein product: CASSSGLAGGPFLNFTDTQYF.

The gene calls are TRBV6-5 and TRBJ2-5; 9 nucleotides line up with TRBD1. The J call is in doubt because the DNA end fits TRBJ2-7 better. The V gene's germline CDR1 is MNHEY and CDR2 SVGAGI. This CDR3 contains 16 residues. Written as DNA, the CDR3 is TGTGCCAGCAGTTACTCCCAGGGACAGGGCTATTCCGAGCAGTACTTC. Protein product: CASSYSQGQGYSEQYF.

The CDR3 protein is CASSEGAPYNSPLHF. DNA for the CDR3: TGTGCCAGCAGTGAAGGGGCACCCTATAATTCACCCCTCCACTTT. The genes are TRBV2 and TRBJ1-6; no definite D call. Germline V gene sequence: CDR1 SNHLY, CDR2 FYNNEI. This CDR3 region has 15 residues. The V gene lost 1 base and the J gene lost 2 bases, with 6 bases spanning the gap. The full variable domain, its missing parts supplied by reference TRBV2 and TRBJ1-6, is EPEVTQTPSHQVTQMGQEVILRCVPISNHLYFYWYRQILGQKVEFLVSFYNNEISEKSEIFDDQFSVERPDGSNFTLKIRSTKLEDSAMYFCASSEGAPYNSPLHFGNGTRLTVT.

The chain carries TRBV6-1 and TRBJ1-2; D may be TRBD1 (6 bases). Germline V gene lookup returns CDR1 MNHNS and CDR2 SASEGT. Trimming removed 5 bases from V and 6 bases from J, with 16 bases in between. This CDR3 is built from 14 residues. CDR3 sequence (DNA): TGTGCCAGCAGTCATACAGGGTACGGAAATGGCTACACCTTC. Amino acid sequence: CASSHTGYGNGYTF.

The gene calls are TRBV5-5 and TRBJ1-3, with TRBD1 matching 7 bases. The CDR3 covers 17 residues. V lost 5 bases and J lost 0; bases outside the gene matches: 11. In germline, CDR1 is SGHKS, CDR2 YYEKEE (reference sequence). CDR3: CASRTVPGQISGNTIYF. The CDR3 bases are TGTGCCAGCAGGACAGTTCCGGGACAGATCTCTGGAAACACCATATATTTT.